Below, 9 T cell receptor beta chains from the same sample are listed, as sequenced in a study of T-cell reconstitution after alpha-beta-depleted transplantation in children. For TCRbeta, the library was prepared with unique molecular identifiers. TCRdb analysed the PCR reads with MiXCR anew, one entry per CDR3 protein. The repertoire holds around 670,000 distinct CDR3 sequences, with roughly 14% as singletons. The source material was PBMCs, sampled before TCRalphabeta/CD19-depleted stem cell transplant. The receptors were gathered from a girl aged 2-10 years with congenital amegakaryocytic thrombocytopenia, due to receive a stem cell transplant.

The chain employs TRBV30 and TRBJ2-1; 7 bases are shared with TRBD2. This CDR3 contains 16 residues. CDR1 is GTSNPN and CDR2 is SVGIG in the germline V gene (reference sequence). V gave up 5 bases and J gave up 3 bases; unmatched junction bases: 13. The CDR3 sequence is CAWDITWEGHYNEQFF. The CDR3 region has the DNA TGTGCCTGGGATATTACGTGGGAGGGCCACTACAATGAGCAGTTCTTC.

The chain has TRBV7-9 and TRBJ2-1, with D hard to call. Trimming shortened V by 5 bases and J by 6 bases, and 8 bases separated the two germline ends. The CDR3 runs to 12 residues. CDR1 and CDR2 (germline): SEHNR, FQNEAQ (reference sequence). The CDR3, as DNA: TGTGCCAGCAGCCCTCTCCCCAATGAGCAGTTCTTC. Protein product: CASSPLPNEQFF. Supplemented by reference TRBV7-9 and TRBJ2-1, the full variable domain reads DTGVSQNPRHKITKRGQNVTFRCDPISEHNRLYWYRQTLGQGPEFLTYFQNEAQLEKSRLLSDRFSAERPKGSFSTLEIQRTEQGDSAMYLCASSPLPNEQFFGPGTRLTVL.

This clonotype was detected ten times or more. The genes are TRBV20-1 and TRBJ2-1; the D gene is possibly TRBD2 (5 bases). Between the trimmed V and J ends, which lost 2 bases and 10 bases, there was a span of 12 bases. Germline V gene data show CDR1 as DFQATT and CDR2 as SNEGSKA (reference sequence). The CDR3 runs 12 residues. The CDR3 spells CSARRIRGEQFF. The CDR3 nucleotides are TGCAGTGCTAGACGGATCCGAGGGGAGCAGTTCTTC.

This clonotype was counted only a few times. The V and J genes are TRBV5-1 and TRBJ2-1; D is uncertain. The CDR3 consists of 14 residues. Trimming shortened V by 1 base and J by 0 bases, and 5 bases separated the two germline ends. Germline V CDR1 and CDR2: SGHRS, YFSETQ. The CDR3 is CASSLTPSYNEQFF. The CDR3 DNA reads as TGCGCCAGCAGCTTGACCCCCTCCTACAATGAGCAGTTCTTC.

This chain joins TRBV7-2 and TRBJ2-7; D may match TRBD1 or TRBD2 (5 bases each). CDR1 SGHTA and CDR2 FQGNSA come from the germline V gene. This CDR3 has 17 amino acids. V dropped 2 bases and J dropped 0 bases, with 17 bases sitting between them. The CDR3 coding sequence is TGTGCCAGCAGCTTATACGGAGGTTGGGGACCCTCCTACGAGCAGTACTTC. This sequence encodes CASSLYGGWGPSYEQYF.

This clonotype was counted at least ten times. This sequence joins TRBV20-1 and TRBJ2-1; D might be TRBD1 or TRBD2, each matching 5 bases. Germline V lookup: CDR1 DFQATT, CDR2 SNEGSKA (reference sequence). V lost 3 bases and J 3 bases, leaving 18 bases between the germline ends. This CDR3 region has 16 residues. This chain's CDR3 is CSASNPGASNYNEQFF. The CDR3 DNA reads TGCAGTGCTAGTAACCCCGGGGCGTCTAACTACAATGAGCAGTTCTTC.

The V call is TRBV6-5, the J call TRBJ1-3; D is unclear. Trimming took 2 bases from V and 4 from J, leaving 6 bases between them. CDR1 and CDR2 (germline): MNHEY, SVGAGI. This CDR3 comprises 13 residues. The CDR3 is CASSYRPGNTIYF. The DNA for the CDR3 is TGTGCCAGCAGTTACAGACCGGGAAACACCATATATTTT.

The sample holds a few counts of this clonotype. This chain joins TRBV7-6 and TRBJ2-2; 10 bases are shared with TRBD2. J gave up 7 bases and V 3 bases, and 5 bases lay outside the gene matches. The CDR3 contains 15 residues. In germline, CDR1 is SGHVS, CDR2 FNYEAQ. In nucleotides, the CDR3 is TGTGCCAGCAGCTTCGGTAGCGGGAGGATCGGGGAGCTGTTTTTT. Its protein is CASSFGSGRIGELFF. The whole variable domain, remainder taken from reference TRBV7-6 and TRBJ2-2, is GAGVSQSPRYKVTKRGQDVALRCDPISGHVSLYWYRQALGQGPEFLTYFNYEAQQDKSGLPNDRFSAERPEGSISTLTIQRTEQRDSAMYRCASSFGSGRIGELFFGEGSRLTVL.

A word on this clonotype: This may come from a read error, since a much larger clone is one base off. The chain combines TRBV20-1 with TRBJ2-2; no clear D gene. Germline CDR1 reads DFQATT; CDR2 reads SNEGSKA (reference sequence). CDR3 size: 13 residues. The CDR3 protein is CSVRESIPGELFF. CDR3 sequence (DNA): TGCAGTGTTAGAGAATCTATTCCCGGGGAGCTGTTTTTT.